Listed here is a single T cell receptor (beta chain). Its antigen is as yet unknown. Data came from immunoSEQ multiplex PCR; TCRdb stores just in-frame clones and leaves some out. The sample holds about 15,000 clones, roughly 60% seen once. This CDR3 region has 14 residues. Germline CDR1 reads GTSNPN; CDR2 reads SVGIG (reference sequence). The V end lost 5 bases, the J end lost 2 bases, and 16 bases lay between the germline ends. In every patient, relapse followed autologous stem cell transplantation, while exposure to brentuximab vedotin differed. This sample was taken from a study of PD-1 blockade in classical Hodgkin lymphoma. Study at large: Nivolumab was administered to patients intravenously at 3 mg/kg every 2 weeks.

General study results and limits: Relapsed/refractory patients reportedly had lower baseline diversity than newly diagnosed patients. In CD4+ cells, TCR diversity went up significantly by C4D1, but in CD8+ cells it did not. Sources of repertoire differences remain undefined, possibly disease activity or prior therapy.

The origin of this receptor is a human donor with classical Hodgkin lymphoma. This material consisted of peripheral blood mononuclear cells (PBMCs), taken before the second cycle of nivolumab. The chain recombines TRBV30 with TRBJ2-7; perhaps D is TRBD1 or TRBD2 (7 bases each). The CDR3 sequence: CAWAGGDITYEQYF. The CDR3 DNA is TGTGCCTGGGCAGGGGGGGATATCACCTACGAGCAGTACTTC.